The 10 T cell receptor beta chains given below trace back to one sample, sequenced in a study of blood T cells in healthy people across ages. It was with a sample-barcoded 5' primer and a J-beta primer mix that a second PCR of roughly 7 to 12 cycles was run. TCRdb fed the 5' RACE reads into MiXCR, producing one record per CDR3 protein. The sample consists of 600,000 to 1,000,000 distinct CDR3 sequences, 55% to 75% of them appearing once. Material: blood. These TCRs come from a man under 40 in good health.

The chain couples TRBV10-3 to TRBJ2-7; possible D gene TRBD2, 5 bases. Germline CDR1 ENHRY, CDR2 SYGVKD. The CDR3 consists of 12 residues. V lost 6 bases to trimming and J lost 2 bases, with 8 bases between them. CDR3 loop: CAIRDLTYEQYF. The DNA for the CDR3 is TGTGCCATCAGGGACTTAACCTACGAGCAGTACTTC.

With respect to this clonotype: This clone may be a read error of a much larger clone one base away. The rearrangement uses TRBV5-1 and TRBJ2-5; 9 bases agree with TRBD2. From germline, CDR1 is SGHRS and CDR2 YFSETQ. V trimming: 3 bases; J trimming: 3 bases; junction bases outside the gene matches: 3. The CDR3 spans 14 residues. The DNA of the CDR3 is TGCGCCAGCAGCTCGGAGCGGGAGGAAGAGACCCAGTACTTC. Translating gives CASSSEREEETQYF.

This chain links TRBV7-2 with TRBJ2-1, with 8 bases fitting TRBD2. This CDR3 is built from 15 residues. Germline V gene lookup returns CDR1 SGHTA and CDR2 FQGNSA. The V segment lost 1 base and the J segment 8 bases; nucleotides outside the gene matches: 7. CDR3: CASSLDSSGLYEQFF. The CDR3, as DNA: TGTGCCAGCAGCTTAGACTCTAGCGGGCTCTATGAGCAGTTCTTC.

This clonotype was seen more than once but under ten times. The rearrangement uses TRBV10-3 and TRBJ2-1; 11 bases are shared with TRBD2. The V and J ends lost 2 bases and 7 bases, in that order; junction bases with no gene match: 10. Germline V lookup: CDR1 ENHRY, CDR2 SYGVKD. CDR3 length: 17 residues. The CDR3 DNA reads as TGTGCCATCAGTGAGATATTGACCGGGACTAGCGGAAATGAGCAGTTCTTC. Its protein product is CAISEILTGTSGNEQFF.

V is TRBV7-2 and J is TRBJ2-7; TRBD1 agrees at 7 bases. V shed 1 base, J shed 4 bases, and the junction held 4 bases outside the gene matches. This CDR3 region has 14 residues. Looked up from germline, CDR1 is SGHTA and CDR2 is FQGNSA. The CDR3 sequence: CASSLVWGQYEQYF. The DNA for the CDR3 is TGTGCCAGCAGCTTAGTGTGGGGACAGTACGAGCAGTACTTC.

The rearrangement joins TRBV11-3 to TRBJ2-3; D is ambiguous. Trimming stripped 4 bases from V and 3 bases from J, with 11 bases between. This CDR3 contains 14 residues. Germline-derived CDR1 and CDR2 are SGHNT and YENEEA. The CDR3 protein is CASSSAPRTDTQYF. The CDR3 region has the DNA TGTGCCAGCAGCTCGGCCCCCCGAACAGATACGCAGTATTTT.

In this sample, this clonotype turned up a few times. This rearrangement joins TRBV12-3 or TRBV12-4 to TRBJ2-7; 11 nucleotides agree with TRBD2. The CDR3 totals 15 residues. The ends lost 4 bases at V and 2 bases at J; junction bases unmatched: 4. The CDR3 is CASSSGTSGAYEQYF. As DNA, the CDR3 is TGTGCCAGCAGTTCCGGGACTAGCGGAGCCTACGAGCAGTACTTC.

This clonotype showed up just a few times. The CDR3 is CASNRNRAETQYF. The CDR3 DNA is TGCGCCAGCAATCGAAACCGCGCGGAGACCCAGTACTTC. The V call is TRBV10-2, the J call TRBJ2-5; D uncertain. Trimming shortened V by 7 bases and J by 5 bases, and 14 bases separated the two germline ends. The CDR3 runs to 13 residues. Germline V CDR1 and CDR2: WSHSY, SAAADI.

Notes on this clonotype: Just one base apart from a much larger clone, this may be a read error. V usage is TRBV20-1 and J usage is TRBJ2-1; D remains unclear. Looked up from germline, CDR1 is DFQATT and CDR2 is SNEGSKA (reference sequence). CDR3 length equals 11 residues. V lost 3 bases and J lost 13, with 13 bases in between. CDR3: CSASTQETQFF. The DNA of the CDR3 is TGCAGTGCTAGTACTCAAGAGACCCAGTTCTTC.

This chain links TRBV6-2 or TRBV6-3 with TRBJ1-2; TRBD1 matches 9 bases. Trimming at V came to 6 bases and at J to 6 bases, leaving 11 bases not matched to a gene. This CDR3 spans 15 amino acids. Germline CDR1 and CDR2: MNHEY and SVGEGT. CDR3 nucleotides: TGTGCCAGCAGACGACGGGACAGGGTCCATCATGGCTACACCTTC. Its translation is CASRRRDRVHHGYTF.